Listed below are T cell receptor beta chains from one sample, sequenced in a study of cytomegalovirus exposure and HLA in healthy donors. Measured with immunoSEQ multiplex PCR; TCRdb has only the in-frame clones, and not every one. The data contain about 160,000 clones, 78% of them singletons. Input material: PBMCs. These receptors came from a male donor in good health and CMV-seronegative. The CDR3 runs from the conserved cysteine through the conserved F or W. A D gene is named only where the DNA matches it firmly. Clone size is shown for a subset of rows, as once, few, many or a class of expanded clone.

clone size | D gene | J gene | V gene | CDR3 DNA | CDR3 protein
. | TRBD1 | TRBJ1-5 | TRBV30 | TGTGCCTGGAGTGTACGGTCAGGGGGCGATCAGCCCCAGCATTTT | CAWSVRSGGDQPQHF
. | TRBD1 | TRBJ1-6 | TRBV9 | TGTGCCAGCAGCACCCGGACAGGGAATTCACCCCTCCACTTT | CASSTRTGNSPLHF
. | . | TRBJ2-2 | TRBV4-1 | TGCGCCAGCAGCCAAGTGCGAGCGACTAACACCGGGGAGCTGTTTTTT | CASSQVRATNTGELFF
. | TRBD2 | TRBJ2-3 | TRBV10-3 | TGTGCCATCAGTGGCGGGGGGCGCACAGATACGCAGTATTTT | CAISGGGRTDTQYF
. | . | TRBJ2-7 | TRBV7-6 | TGTGCCAGCAGCCCGCGGAACTTTGGCGAGCAGTACTTC | CASSPRNFGEQYF
. | TRBD1 | TRBJ1-4 | TRBV19 | TGTGCCAGTAGTGTCAGGGGGCGGTCAATTGCTAATGAAAAACTGTTTTTT | CASSVRGRSIANEKLFF
. | TRBD2 | TRBJ2-5 | TRBV4-3 | TGCGCCAGCAGCCCGGGTGCTAGCGGAATACTACCAGAGACCCAGTACTTC | CASSPGASGILPETQYF
. | TRBD1 | TRBJ1-1 | TRBV5-1 | TGCGCCAGCAGCTCGGGGGACAGCACTGAAGCTTTCTTT | CASSSGDSTEAFF
. | . | TRBJ1-2 | TRBV5-4 | TGTGCCAGCAGCTTGGGGAGGCAGGTTAACTATGGCTACACCTTC | CASSLGRQVNYGYTF
. | . | TRBJ1-2 | TRBV6-1 | TGTGCCAGCAGTGATCAAGGCGGCTATGGCTACACCTTC | CASSDQGGYGYTF
. | . | TRBJ1-2 | TRBV7-9 | TGTGCCAGCCATCCGGGACACCTAAGCACTGGCTACACCTTC | CASHPGHLSTGYTF
. | . | TRBJ2-1 | TRBV6-5 | TGTGCCAGGCTCTCGACTCCATACTCCTACAATGAGCAGTTCTTC | CARLSTPYSYNEQFF
few | TRBD2 | TRBJ2-1 | TRBV30 | TGTGCCTGGAAAACTAGCGGGAGATACAATGAGCAGTTCTTC | CAWKTSGRYNEQFF
few | . | TRBJ2-3 | TRBV5-1 | TGCGCCAGCAGCTCCATAGGCGGGGGCACAGATACGCAGTATTTT | CASSSIGGGTDTQYF
once | . | TRBJ2-7 | TRBV28 | TGTGCCGCCAAGGCCCACAGTGGACTATCCTACGAGCAGTACTTC | CAAKAHSGLSYEQYF
few | . | TRBJ2-2 | TRBV5-1 | TGCGCCAGCAGCTCCGGGACAAGAGAGAGAACCGGGGAGCTGTTTTTT | CASSSGTRERTGELFF